This is a list of T cell receptor beta chains from one sample in a study of shared clonotypes between healthy human individuals. TCRdb's copy holds only in-frame clones and misses some; the assay was immunoSEQ multiplex PCR. The data hold fewer than 650,000 clones, with about 80% observed a single time. The specimen sequenced was PBMCs. Receptor source: a woman in her forties in good health. Some clones in this sample may be carry-over from other donors' samples. Both conserved end residues are part of each CDR3. The D gene is left open where the match is weak. Not every row has a clone size; where given, it reads once, few, many or a size class.

v_gene	abundance	j_gene	d_gene	CDR3aa	CDR3nt
TRBV6-4	few	TRBJ2-2	NA	CASRPGQNTGELFF	TGTGCCAGCAGACCGGGACAAAACACCGGGGAGCTGTTTTTT
TRBV4-1	NA	TRBJ1-1	TRBD1	CASSQRDRGPTEAFF	TGCGCCAGCAGCCAACGCGACAGGGGGCCCACTGAAGCTTTCTTT
TRBV13	NA	TRBJ1-1	NA	CASSPPWGNTEAFF	TGTGCCAGCAGCCCTCCGTGGGGGAACACTGAAGCTTTCTTT
TRBV10-2	NA	TRBJ2-7	TRBD2	CASRTSAEQYF	TGCGCCAGCCGGACTAGTGCCGAGCAGTACTTC
TRBV7-6	NA	TRBJ1-2	NA	CASSLNSGSNYGYTF	TGTGCCAGCAGCTTGAATTCCGGGAGTAACTATGGCTACACCTTC
TRBV6-1	NA	TRBJ2-7	NA	CASSPPTSGQYF	TGTGCCAGCAGCCCCCCTACTTCGGGGCAGTACTTC
TRBV9	NA	TRBJ1-5	NA	CASSLDLQGPRPSNQPQHF	TGTGCCAGCAGCTTAGATCTTCAGGGACCCCGGCCCTCCAATCAGCCCCAGCATTTT
TRBV28	NA	TRBJ2-3	NA	CASSFGLASTDTQYF	TGTGCCAGCAGTTTTGGACTGGCAAGCACAGATACGCAGTATTTT
TRBV27	NA	TRBJ1-5	NA	CASSPLGEGNNQPQHF	TGTGCCAGCAGTCCTCTAGGGGAGGGAAACAATCAGCCCCAGCATTTT
TRBV6-5	NA	TRBJ2-7	TRBD1	CASSYSGTGSYEQYF	TGTGCCAGCAGTTACTCCGGGACAGGGTCCTACGAGCAGTACTTC
TRBV7-2	few	TRBJ1-3	NA	CASSLDGGPGNTIYF	TGTGCCAGCAGCTTAGATGGGGGGCCTGGAAACACCATATATTTT
TRBV11-1	NA	TRBJ1-1	NA	CASSLEAGTEAFF	TGTGCCAGCAGCTTAGAGGCGGGGACTGAAGCTTTCTTT
TRBV7-9	NA	TRBJ1-3	NA	CASSRPGQRGNTIYF	TGTGCCAGCAGCCGCCCCGGACAGCGGGGAAACACCATATATTTT
TRBV19	NA	TRBJ1-2	NA	CASRPDSLGDGYTF	TGTGCCAGTAGACCCGACTCGTTAGGTGATGGCTACACCTTC
TRBV18	NA	TRBJ2-7	TRBD1	CASSPGTERYEQYF	TGTGCCAGCTCACCGGGGACAGAGAGGTACGAGCAGTACTTC
TRBV5-6	NA	TRBJ2-5	NA	CASSLLGFQETQYF	TGTGCCAGCAGCTTATTAGGGTTTCAAGAGACCCAGTACTTC
TRBV7-2	few	TRBJ2-7	NA	CASSFDPTSSYEQYF	TGTGCCAGCAGCTTCGACCCTACTAGTTCCTACGAGCAGTACTTC
TRBV28	NA	TRBJ1-3	NA	CASDSLGNTIYF	TGTGCCAGCGACAGTTTGGGAAACACCATATATTTT
TRBV30	NA	TRBJ1-5	NA	CAWSADRLHQPQHF	TGTGCCTGGAGTGCCGACAGGTTACATCAGCCCCAGCATTTT
TRBV7-6	NA	TRBJ2-1	TRBD1	CASSGRQGAGNEQFF	TGTGCCAGCAGCGGTAGACAGGGGGCTGGGAATGAGCAGTTCTTC
TRBV5-1	once	TRBJ2-5	TRBD2	CASSLTTSGETQYF	TGCGCCAGCAGCTTAACGACTAGCGGGGAGACCCAGTACTTC
TRBV28	NA	TRBJ1-4	TRBD1	CASWDSSNEKLFF	TGTGCCAGTTGGGACAGCTCAAATGAAAAACTGTTTTTT
TRBV6-5	NA	TRBJ2-2	TRBD1	CASSQSTGDTGELFF	TGTGCCAGCAGCCAATCGACAGGGGACACCGGGGAGCTGTTTTTT
TRBV29-1	NA	TRBJ2-7	NA	CSVEVGGENSRYF	TGCAGCGTTGAAGTAGGGGGAGAAAATAGTCGGTACTTC
TRBV11-2	NA	TRBJ2-2	TRBD2	CASSFGGIGELFF	TGTGCCAGCAGCTTCGGGGGGATAGGGGAGCTGTTTTTT
TRBV28	NA	TRBJ2-1	NA	CASSLDRNEQFF	TGTGCCAGCAGTCTAGACCGCAATGAGCAGTTCTTC
TRBV7-2	NA	TRBJ2-1	NA	CASSLSTLEQFF	TGTGCCAGCAGCCTTTCGACTCTTGAGCAGTTCTTC
TRBV4-2	NA	TRBJ2-7	NA	CASSQVGGTTYEQYF	TGTGCCAGCAGCCAAGTCGGCGGGACCACCTACGAGCAGTACTTC
TRBV5-1	NA	TRBJ2-3	TRBD2	CASSPPREGFADTQYF	TGCGCCAGCAGCCCCCCCCGGGAGGGGTTCGCAGATACGCAGTATTTT
TRBV5-1	NA	TRBJ2-2	NA	CASSWALGTETTGELFF	TGCGCCAGCAGCTGGGCGTTAGGGACCGAGACAACGGGGGAGCTGTTTTTT
TRBV21-1	NA	TRBJ1-1	NA	CASSRILNTEAFF	TGTGCCAGCAGCAGAATACTGAACACTGAAGCTTTCTTT
TRBV6-1	NA	TRBJ2-3	NA	CASSAADTQYF	TGTGCCAGCAGTGCTGCCGATACGCAGTATTTT
TRBV19	NA	TRBJ2-2	NA	CASSIQNTGELFF	TGTGCCAGTAGTATCCAGAACACCGGGGAGCTGTTTTTT
TRBV7-6	NA	TRBJ1-4	NA	CASSLALRDEKLFF	TGTGCCAGCAGCTTAGCGCTCAGGGACGAAAAACTGTTTTTT
TRBV29-1	NA	TRBJ2-5	TRBD2	CSVEDPLTSLRETQYF	TGCAGCGTTGAAGACCCCCTGACTAGCCTCCGGGAGACCCAGTACTTC
TRBV4-3	NA	TRBJ2-3	NA	CASSQAMGFTDTQYF	TGCGCCAGCAGCCAAGCTATGGGCTTCACAGATACGCAGTATTTT
TRBV27	NA	TRBJ2-7	NA	CASKLGYEQYF	TGTGCCAGCAAGTTGGGCTACGAGCAGTACTTC
TRBV6-5	NA	TRBJ1-1	TRBD1	CASSLRDRGRAFF	TGTGCCAGCAGCCTTCGAGACAGGGGACGCGCTTTCTTT
TRBV11-2	NA	TRBJ1-1	TRBD1	CASSLGTGRAFF	TGTGCCAGCAGCTTAGGGACAGGGAGAGCTTTCTTT
TRBV2	NA	TRBJ2-3	NA	CASSEISTDTQYF	TGTGCCAGCAGTGAAATTTCCACAGATACGCAGTATTTT
TRBV30	NA	TRBJ2-1	NA	CAWSVSGIAYNEQFF	TGTGCCTGGAGTGTGTCAGGAATCGCCTACAATGAGCAGTTCTTC
TRBV29-1	NA	TRBJ1-5	TRBD1	CSVAGTGDQPQHF	TGCAGCGTAGCCGGGACAGGAGATCAGCCCCAGCATTTT
TRBV18	NA	TRBJ2-7	NA	CASSQRPGLLRPVTYEQYF	TGTGCCAGCTCACAAAGACCGGGACTCCTAAGACCTGTAACCTACGAGCAGTACTTC
TRBV5-6	NA	TRBJ1-2	NA	CASSFGRFYGYTF	TGTGCCAGCAGCTTCGGACGGTTCTATGGCTACACCTTC
TRBV20-1	NA	TRBJ2-7	NA	CSASRAYEQYF	TGCAGTGCTAGCCGCGCCTACGAGCAGTACTTC
TRBV5-1	NA	TRBJ2-1	TRBD2	CASSGAGVGNEQFF	TGCGCCAGCAGCGGAGCGGGAGTTGGCAATGAGCAGTTCTTC
TRBV7-2	NA	TRBJ1-3	NA	CASSLAIPLREGRSGNTIYF	TGTGCCAGCAGCTTAGCCATTCCGTTGAGGGAGGGGCGCTCTGGAAACACCATATATTTT
TRBV7-3	many	TRBJ2-3	NA	CASGPGASTDTQYF	TGTGCCAGCGGTCCGGGGGCTAGCACAGATACGCAGTATTTT
TRBV11-2	NA	TRBJ2-3	TRBD2	CASKSLAAISTDTQYF	TGTGCCAGCAAATCACTAGCGGCTATAAGCACAGATACGCAGTATTTT
TRBV6-1	few	TRBJ2-2	NA	CASSADDTGELFF	TGTGCCAGCAGTGCGGACGACACCGGGGAGCTGTTTTTT
TRBV5-1	NA	TRBJ2-1	TRBD1	CASSAGQVSYNEQFF	TGCGCCAGCAGCGCGGGACAGGTCTCCTACAATGAGCAGTTCTTC
TRBV5-1	NA	TRBJ2-7	NA	CASSPDIRGEQYF	TGCGCCAGCAGCCCGGACATCCGAGGCGAGCAGTACTTC